This T cell receptor (beta chain) appears in the sequencing data of a study of OX40 agonist ivuxolimab in advanced cancers. Study context: The patients received ivuxolimab by intravenous route every 2 weeks at 0.01 to 10 mg/kg. The dose-escalation cohort had hepatocellular carcinoma, melanoma, renal cell or head and neck cancer. Study-wide results and caveats: No determination was made of the antigen specificity of the expanded peripheral T cells.

Clones were sequenced by immunoSEQ multiplex PCR, and TCRdb holds only the in-frame ones, with some missing. The sample shows around 46,000 clones, around 89% of them seen only once. Regarding this clone: Its antigen is as yet unknown.

Trimming removed 3 bases at V and 7 bases at J, with 15 bases between. CDR1 is SNHLY, CDR2 FYNNEI, per germline. The CDR3 is made up of 14 amino acids. This TCR was recovered from an adult with an advanced solid tumor such as melanoma, head and neck, liver or kidney cancer. Sequencing used CD4+ or CD8+ T cells sorted from blood, obtained in a trial of the OX40 agonist ivuxolimab. V usage is TRBV2 and J usage is TRBJ1-1, with D perhaps TRBD1 (5 bases). CDR3 nucleotides: TGTGCCAGCAGTGACCCAGGGTATATAGATGAAGCTTTCTTT. This codes for CASSDPGYIDEAFF.